The rows below give T cell receptor beta chains drawn from one sample of a study of T cell repertoires in cytomegalovirus infection. TCRdb analysed the reads with MiXCR anew, one entry per CDR3 protein. The profile shows fewer than 550,000 distinct CDR3 sequences, roughly 30% of them singletons. Sequenced: PBMCs. These receptors were taken from a human donor in good health (CMV status not recorded). Some clones in this sample may be carry-over from other donors' samples. Each CDR3 is given without its conserved first and last residue. Fields, in order: V gene, CDR3 protein.

v_gene: TRBV28; CDR3aa: ATSWPQGLAEDYEQY
v_gene: TRBV12-3/TRBV12-4; CDR3aa: ASSRVLNSNQPQH
v_gene: TRBV7-6; CDR3aa: ASNLGLAGGRGGELF
v_gene: TRBV19; CDR3aa: ASTDRGNQPQH
v_gene: TRBV19; CDR3aa: ASSMGGQSFMNTEAF
v_gene: TRBV7-2; CDR3aa: ASSARGVPNNEQF
v_gene: TRBV14; CDR3aa: ASSQSTSNSYEQY
v_gene: TRBV7-6; CDR3aa: ASSQGPYTEAF
v_gene: TRBV19; CDR3aa: ASSPTGQGLLSYEQY
v_gene: TRBV6-2/TRBV6-3; CDR3aa: ASSPDRRTYEQY
v_gene: TRBV12-3/TRBV12-4; CDR3aa: ASSPRQASTDTQY
v_gene: TRBV2; CDR3aa: ASRGTGPTNTEAF
v_gene: TRBV28; CDR3aa: ASSLGQKYTDTQY
v_gene: TRBV28; CDR3aa: AIVLGGGTTEAF
v_gene: TRBV7-2; CDR3aa: ASSKSRFSPYEQY
v_gene: TRBV12-3/TRBV12-4; CDR3aa: ASSQGVNEKLF
v_gene: TRBV11-2; CDR3aa: ASRRGAGELF
v_gene: TRBV14; CDR3aa: ASSQDLGPGFMNTEAF
v_gene: TRBV19; CDR3aa: ASSVRTSNEKLF
v_gene: TRBV12-3/TRBV12-4; CDR3aa: ASGPEVSYNEQF
v_gene: TRBV29-1; CDR3aa: SAETSRRTQY
v_gene: TRBV11-2; CDR3aa: ASSFRRNEKLF
v_gene: TRBV6-6; CDR3aa: ASSYSIQGVGEQY
v_gene: TRBV12-3/TRBV12-4; CDR3aa: ASSSIGGSNQPQH
v_gene: TRBV4-1; CDR3aa: ASSDLNRPEGYT
v_gene: TRBV28; CDR3aa: ASSLSWIETQY
v_gene: TRBV6-2/TRBV6-3; CDR3aa: ASRERQGYTEAF
v_gene: TRBV6-2/TRBV6-3; CDR3aa: ASSYSGGPNTEAF
v_gene: TRBV7-6; CDR3aa: ASRRTGGTGELF
v_gene: TRBV24-1; CDR3aa: ATSSGTGNSPLH
v_gene: TRBV12-3/TRBV12-4; CDR3aa: ASSTTGAETQY
v_gene: TRBV6-6; CDR3aa: ASSTDVGNTEAF
v_gene: TRBV11-2; CDR3aa: ASNPQDWGTDTQY
v_gene: TRBV2; CDR3aa: ASSEGALRRETQY
v_gene: TRBV27; CDR3aa: ASSPGQGVRHEQY